Included here is one T cell receptor beta chain sequence, with context. The protocol was immunoSEQ multiplex PCR, while the TCRdb copy is restricted to in-frame clones and leaves out a portion. Among roughly 100,000 clones listed, about 91% were seen once. This record belongs to a study of T cell changes during pregnancy in multiple sclerosis. Germline CDR1 MGHRA, CDR2 YSYEKL. Losses at the gene ends were 1 base for V and 11 bases for J; bases not matched to a gene: 16. The CDR3 runs 17 residues. This TCR was sampled from a female donor with multiple sclerosis, enrolled in a pregnancy study. The chain joins TRBV4-1 to TRBJ2-4; 8 nucleotides align to TRBD2. Sequenced here: peripheral blood, sampled in the second trimester of pregnancy. The CDR3 DNA reads as TGCGCCAGCAGCCAAGGGAGGGGTCCGGGAGGGCCGAAAGTTCAGTACTTC. Translating it yields CASSQGRGPGGPKVQYF.